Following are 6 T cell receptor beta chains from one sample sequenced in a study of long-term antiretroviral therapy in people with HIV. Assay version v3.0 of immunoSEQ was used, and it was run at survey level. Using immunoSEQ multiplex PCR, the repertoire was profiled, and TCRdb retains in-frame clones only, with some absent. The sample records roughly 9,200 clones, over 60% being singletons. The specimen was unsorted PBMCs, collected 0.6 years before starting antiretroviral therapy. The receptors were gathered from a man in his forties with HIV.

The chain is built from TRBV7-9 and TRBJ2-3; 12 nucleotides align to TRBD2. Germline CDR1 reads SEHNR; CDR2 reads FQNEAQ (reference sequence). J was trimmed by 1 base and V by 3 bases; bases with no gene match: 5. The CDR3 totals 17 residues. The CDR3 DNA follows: TGTGCCAGCAGCTTGGGACTAGCGGGTACCCGCACAGATACGCAGTATTTT. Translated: CASSLGLAGTRTDTQYF. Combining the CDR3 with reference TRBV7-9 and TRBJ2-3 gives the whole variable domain DTGVSQNPRHKITKRGQNVTFRCDPISEHNRLYWYRQTLGQGPEFLTYFQNEAQLEKSRLLSDRFSAERPKGSFSTLEIQRTEQGDSAMYLCASSLGLAGTRTDTQYFGPGTRLTVL.

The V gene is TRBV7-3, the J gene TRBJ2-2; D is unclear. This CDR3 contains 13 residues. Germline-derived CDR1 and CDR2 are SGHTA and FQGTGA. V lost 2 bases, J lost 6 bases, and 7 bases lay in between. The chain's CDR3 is CASSLFLSGELFF. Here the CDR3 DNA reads TGTGCCAGCAGCTTATTTCTCTCCGGGGAGCTGTTTTTT.

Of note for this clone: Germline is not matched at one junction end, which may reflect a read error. The CDR3 sequence: CVSSLTENTEAFF. CDR3 in DNA: TGCGTCAGCAGCCTAACCGAGAACACTGAAGCTTTCTTT. The J gene is TRBJ1-1, the V gene TRBV10-1; the D is unclear. The CDR3 has 13 residues. CDR1 is WNHNN, CDR2 SYGVQD, per germline (reference sequence).

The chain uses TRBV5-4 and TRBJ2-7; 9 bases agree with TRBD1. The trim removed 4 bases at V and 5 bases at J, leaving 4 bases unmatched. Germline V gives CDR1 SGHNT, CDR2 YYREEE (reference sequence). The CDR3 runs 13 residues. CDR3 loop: CASSRDRAHEQYF. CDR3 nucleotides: TGTGCCAGCAGCCGGGACAGGGCGCACGAGCAGTACTTC.

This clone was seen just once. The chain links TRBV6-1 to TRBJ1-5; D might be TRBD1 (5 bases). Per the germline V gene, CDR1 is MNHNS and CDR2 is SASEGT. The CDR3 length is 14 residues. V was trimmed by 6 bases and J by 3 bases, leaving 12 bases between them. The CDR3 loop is CASRADSFNQPQHF. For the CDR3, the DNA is TGTGCCAGCAGGGCAGACAGCTTCAATCAGCCCCAGCATTTT.

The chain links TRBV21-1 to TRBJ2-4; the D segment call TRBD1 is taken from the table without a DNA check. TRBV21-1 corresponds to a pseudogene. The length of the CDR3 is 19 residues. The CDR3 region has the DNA TGTGCCAGCAGCGACCTAGGACAGGGCGTGGTGTCTGCCAAAAACATTCAGTACTTC. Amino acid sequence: CASSDLGQGVVSAKNIQYF.